The 18 T cell receptor beta chains below come from one sample, sequenced in a study of T cells in Graves' hyperthyroidism and ophthalmopathy. Amplification of TCR beta CDR3 regions was performed using RNA transcripts as template. TCR CDR3 regions were first amplified by RT-PCR with HTBI primers. TCRdb analysed the multiplex PCR reads with MiXCR anew, one entry per CDR3 protein. The profile shows about 700,000 distinct CDR3 sequences, around 15% of them singletons. Material: blood. The receptors were gathered from a woman in her late teens or twenties with Graves' hyperthyroidism.

This rearrangement joins TRBV12-3 or TRBV12-4 to TRBJ2-6; D not resolved. This CDR3 has 15 amino acids. V gave up 3 bases and J gave up 0 bases, with 6 bases separating them. The CDR3 nucleotides read TGTGCCAGCAGTTTTGTGAGCTCTGGGGCCAACGTCCTGACTTTC. Translating gives CASSFVSSGANVLTF.

In its sample, this clonotype was seen many times. The chain couples TRBV6-2 or TRBV6-3 to TRBJ1-1, with TRBD1 identical over 10 bases. Trimming cost V 7 bases and J 3 bases; bases outside gene matches: 11. The CDR3 extends over 16 amino acids. Germline V gene sequence: CDR1 MNHEY, CDR2 SVGEGT. CDR3 loop: CASITRDRGRYTEAFF. CDR3 DNA sequence: TGTGCCAGCATCACACGGGACAGGGGCAGATACACTGAAGCTTTCTTT.

In this sample, this clonotype turned up many times. V gene TRBV4-3 combines with J gene TRBJ2-1; 7 nucleotides match TRBD2. The CDR3 covers 17 residues. Germline loops: CDR1 LGHNA, CDR2 YSLEER. With V trimmed by 0 bases and J by 3 bases, 8 bases remained unmatched. CDR3 in amino acids: CASSQDPAGAVYNEQFF. The DNA of the CDR3 is TGCGCCAGCAGCCAAGATCCTGCGGGAGCGGTCTACAATGAGCAGTTCTTC.

This clonotype has more than one count but fewer than ten. This chain links TRBV5-1 with TRBJ2-1; a possible D gene is TRBD2 (5 bases). Trimming removed 2 bases from V and 7 bases from J, with 10 bases in between. Germline lookup yields CDR1 SGHRS and CDR2 YFSETQ. The length of the CDR3 is 13 residues. The CDR3 region is CASSFEGRNEQFF. The CDR3 coding sequence is TGCGCCAGCAGCTTCGAGGGTAGGAATGAGCAGTTCTTC.

In the case of this clonotype: A much more abundant neighbour one base away suggests this may be a read error. V usage is TRBV20-1 and J usage is TRBJ2-5; perhaps TRBD1 as D (5 bases). The CDR3 totals 17 residues. The V gene's germline CDR1 is DFQATT and CDR2 SNEGSKA (reference sequence). The DNA for the CDR3 is TGCAGTGCTAGAGTTAAGGGCGCGGTAAGGGGTCAAGAGACCCGGTACTTC. It yields the protein CSARVKGAVRGQETRYF.

The V call is TRBV20-1, the J call TRBJ2-1; a possible D gene is TRBD1 (5 bases). This CDR3 contains 11 residues. The V end was cut by 5 bases, the J end by 6 bases, with 8 bases between. Germline V gene sequence: CDR1 DFQATT, CDR2 SNEGSKA (reference sequence). CDR3 region: CSAGAPNEQFF. The CDR3 nucleotides read TGCAGTGCTGGGGCTCCCAATGAGCAGTTCTTC.

This clonotype was picked up a small number of times. A read error may be the cause here, since a much bigger clone is one base away. V is TRBV7-2 and J is TRBJ2-1; D ambiguous. The CDR3 consists of 12 residues. Germline V gives CDR1 SGHTA, CDR2 FQGNSA. Trimming left V 4 bases short and J 10 bases short, with 11 bases between. The CDR3 is CASSSQREEQFF. As DNA, the CDR3 is TGTGCCAGCAGCTCGCAGCGCGAAGAGCAGTTCTTC.

The genes are TRBV4-1 and TRBJ2-3, with 12 bases identical to TRBD2. This CDR3 spans 16 amino acids. V shed 1 base and J 4 bases; nucleotides not matched to a gene: 3. Germline V lookup: CDR1 MGHRA, CDR2 YSYEKL. The DNA for the CDR3 is TGCGCCAGCAGCCAAGCTAGCGGGGGGGGGGCAGATACGCAGTATTTT. Amino acid sequence: CASSQASGGGADTQYF.

This clonotype was seen a handful of times. CDR3 sequence (DNA): TGCAGCGTTGGGGCGGACAGCCACAATGAGCAGTTCTTC. Amino acids: CSVGADSHNEQFF. The rearrangement joins TRBV29-1 to TRBJ2-1, with D tentatively TRBD1 (6 bases). With 4 bases removed from V and 5 bases from J, the gap between germline ends came to 12 bases. The CDR3 runs to 13 residues. In germline, CDR1 is SQVTM, CDR2 ANQGSEA.

There are many counts of this clonotype. The chain links TRBV20-1 to TRBJ2-2; 8 positions agree with TRBD2. V dropped 4 bases and J dropped 6; count of bases not matched to a gene: 10. This CDR3 spans 15 amino acids. The germline CDR1 and CDR2 sequences are DFQATT and SNEGSKA (reference sequence). Here the CDR3 reads CSANSWREASGELFF. CDR3 nucleotides: TGCAGTGCTAATTCGTGGCGGGAGGCGTCCGGGGAGCTGTTTTTT.

There are a few counts of this clonotype. The chain has TRBV2 and TRBJ2-1; TRBD2 aligns across 12 bases. The CDR3 extends over 16 amino acids. Germline CDR1 is SNHLY and CDR2 is FYNNEI. The V gene end was trimmed by 9 bases and the J gene end by 0 bases; junction bases not matched to a gene: 6. CDR3 sequence reads: CARTGLAGSSYNEQFF. The CDR3 DNA reads TGTGCCAGGACTGGACTAGCGGGAAGCTCCTACAATGAGCAGTTCTTC. Full variable domain (missing parts from reference TRBV2 and TRBJ2-1): EPEVTQTPSHQVTQMGQEVILRCVPISNHLYFYWYRQILGQKVEFLVSFYNNEISEKSEIFDDQFSVERPDGSNFTLKIRSTKLEDSAMYFCARTGLAGSSYNEQFFGPGTRLTVL.

At least ten counts were recorded for this clonotype. The CDR3 here is CASSTPTSGGSFLEQYF. The CDR3, as DNA: TGTGCCAGCAGTACCCCAACTAGCGGGGGATCCTTCCTGGAGCAGTACTTC. V and J are TRBV28 and TRBJ2-7, with 11 bases fitting TRBD2. Germline V CDR1 and CDR2: MDHEN, SYDVKM. The CDR3 covers 17 residues. V shed 5 bases, J shed 7 bases, and the junction held 16 bases outside the gene matches.

The table lists this clonotype with a few counts. CDR3: CSVDPDNSGNTIYF. DNA for the CDR3: TGCAGCGTTGACCCGGACAACTCTGGAAACACCATATATTTT. The chain employs TRBV29-1 and TRBJ1-3; the D gene is possibly TRBD1 (5 bases). This CDR3 is 14 amino acids long. The germline V gene has CDR1 SQVTM and CDR2 ANQGSEA. The V and J ends lost 3 bases and 0 bases respectively, with 9 bases between them.

This clonotype has a handful of counts. The genes are TRBV5-1 and TRBJ1-3, with 9 bases matching TRBD1. CDR3 length: 14 residues. V lost 3 bases, J lost 8 bases, and 6 bases stayed unmatched. Germline assignment: CDR1 SGHRS and CDR2 YFSETQ. CDR3 bases: TGCGCCAGCAGCTACGGACAGGGGAGGGACACCATATATTTT. Its translation: CASSYGQGRDTIYF.

This clonotype was observed many times. The chain links TRBV27 to TRBJ2-1, with D tentatively TRBD2 (6 bases). The V gene lost 2 bases and the J gene lost 0 bases, with 11 bases spanning the gap. The CDR3 totals 16 residues. Germline CDR1 is MNHEY and CDR2 is SMNVEV (reference sequence). This CDR3 is CASSLHTSSSYNEQFF. CDR3 nucleotide sequence: TGTGCCAGCAGTTTACATACTAGCAGCTCCTACAATGAGCAGTTCTTC.

This clonotype showed up just a few times. The chain couples TRBV24-1 to TRBJ2-3; the D is unclear. The CDR3 consists of 14 residues. Germline V gives CDR1 KGHDR, CDR2 SFDVKD. V gave up 5 bases and J gave up 1 base, with 9 bases separating them. CDR3 sequence: CATSGVRGTDTQYF. The DNA of the CDR3 is TGTGCCACCAGTGGGGTCAGAGGCACAGATACGCAGTATTTT.

This clonotype appeared many times. The chain joins TRBV15 to TRBJ1-5; 9 bases align to TRBD1. Germline loops: CDR1 LNHNV, CDR2 YYDKDF (reference sequence). Trimming cost V 5 bases and J 6 bases; bases outside gene matches: 5. This CDR3 region has 14 residues. The CDR3 DNA follows: TGTGCCACCAGCGCAAGGACAGGGGTTCAGCCCCAGCATTTT. Amino acids: CATSARTGVQPQHF.

This clonotype was seen ten or more times. The gene calls are TRBV27 and TRBJ2-3, with D perhaps TRBD1 or TRBD2 (5 bases each). Per germline, CDR1 MNHEY and CDR2 SMNVEV (reference sequence). The ends were cut back, 6 bases at V and 0 bases at J, with 13 bases in the middle. The CDR3 length is 15 residues. CDR3 sequence (DNA): TGTGCCAGCAGCCTGGGGACGATTAGCACAGATACGCAGTATTTT. Protein product: CASSLGTISTDTQYF.